Reported below is one T cell receptor beta chain. Its target is unknown. This record belongs to a study of PD-L1 blockade in urothelial cancer. About the research overall: Prior chemotherapy ranged from 0 to 3 regimens per patient.

Study conclusions and caveats: When pretreatment blood TCR clonality was below the median, it predicted better survival.

The CDR3 extends over 15 amino acids. After removal of 5 bases from V and 2 bases from J, the junction contained 8 bases not matched to a gene. The germline CDR1 and CDR2 sequences are LNHNV and YYDKDF (reference sequence). Patients' cancers were locally advanced or metastatic urothelial carcinomas. Pretreatment and on-treatment samples were taken, numbering 1 to 8 per patient. Generated by immunoSEQ multiplex PCR, the TCRdb table keeps only in-frame clones and is missing some. The repertoire holds 30,000 to 40,000 clones, over 70% seen once, with 3.5% in the top ten. The clonotype was recovered from a man in his 70s with urothelial cancer. The chain combines TRBV15 with TRBJ1-2; 7 bases match TRBD1. The material sequenced was PBMCs, taken around atezolizumab (anti-PD-L1) treatment. The CDR3: CATSATGTENYGYTF. The DNA for the CDR3 is TGTGCCACCAGCGCCACCGGGACAGAAAACTATGGCTACACCTTC.